The clone carrying this T cell receptor beta chain was counted ten times or more. With V trimmed by 0 bases and J by 4 bases, 12 bases remained unmatched. The CDR3 contains 17 residues. Germline CDR1 is MNHEY and CDR2 is SVGAGI. The data were obtained in a study of regulatory T cells in long-lasting Graves disease. Assembly of TCR beta libraries relied on iRepertoire HTBI primers together with Arm-PCR of CDR3 regions. A single record per CDR3 protein comes from TCRdb applying MiXCR to the multiplex PCR reads. The table shows a few hundred thousand distinct CDR3 sequences, with 20% to 25% occurring only once. The time point was: persistent/refractory GD, antithyroid drugs over 5 years with positive TRAb. PBMCs provided the RNA from which the TCR library was made.

The chain couples TRBV6-5 to TRBJ2-7, with 7 positions matching TRBD2. The receptor's source is a female donor with Graves disease. Source: peripheral blood mononuclear cells (PBMCs), taken when the disease was refractory, from a patient treated with antithyroid drugs. The CDR3 region is CASSYSGGLRLGYEQYF. Here the CDR3 DNA reads TGTGCCAGCAGTTACTCGGGGGGACTACGTTTGGGGTACGAGCAGTACTTC.